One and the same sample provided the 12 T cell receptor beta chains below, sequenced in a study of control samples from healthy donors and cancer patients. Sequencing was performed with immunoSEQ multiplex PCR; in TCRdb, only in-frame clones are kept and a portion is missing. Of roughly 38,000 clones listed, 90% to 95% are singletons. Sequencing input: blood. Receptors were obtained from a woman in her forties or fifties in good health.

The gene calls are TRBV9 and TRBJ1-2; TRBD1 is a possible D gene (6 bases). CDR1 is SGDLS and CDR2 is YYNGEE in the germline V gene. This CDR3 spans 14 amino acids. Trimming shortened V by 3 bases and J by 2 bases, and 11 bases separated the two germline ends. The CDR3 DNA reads TGTGCCAGCAGCGCTTGGACAGAAAACTATGGCTACACCTTC. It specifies CASSAWTENYGYTF.

The DNA of the CDR3 is TGCAGTGCTAGTTCGTCGACAGCCTATGGCTACACCTTC. Encoded protein: CSASSSTAYGYTF. J is TRBJ1-2 and V is TRBV20-1, with D tentatively TRBD1 (5 bases). The germline V gene encodes CDR1 DFQATT and CDR2 SNEGSKA (reference sequence). Trimming took 3 bases from V and 4 from J, leaving 12 bases between them. The CDR3 extends over 13 amino acids.

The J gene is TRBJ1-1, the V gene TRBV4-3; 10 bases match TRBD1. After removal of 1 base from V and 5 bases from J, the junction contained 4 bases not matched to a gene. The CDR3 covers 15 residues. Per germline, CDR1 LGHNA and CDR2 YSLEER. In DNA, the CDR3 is TGCGCCAGCAGCCAAGGGGACAGGGGATTTACTGAAGCTTTCTTT. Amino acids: CASSQGDRGFTEAFF.

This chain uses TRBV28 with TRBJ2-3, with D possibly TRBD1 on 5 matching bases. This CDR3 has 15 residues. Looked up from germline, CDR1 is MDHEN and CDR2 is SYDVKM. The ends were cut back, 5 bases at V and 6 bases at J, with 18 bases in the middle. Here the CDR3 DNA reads TGTGCCAGCAGTAAAACCCGCAGGGCAGAGGATACGCAGTATTTT. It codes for CASSKTRRAEDTQYF.

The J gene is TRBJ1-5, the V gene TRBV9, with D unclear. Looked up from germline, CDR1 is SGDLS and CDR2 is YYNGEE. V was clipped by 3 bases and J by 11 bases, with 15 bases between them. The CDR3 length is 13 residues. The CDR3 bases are TGTGCCAGCAGCGACAACAATCTGGGGACCCAGCATTTT. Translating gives CASSDNNLGTQHF.

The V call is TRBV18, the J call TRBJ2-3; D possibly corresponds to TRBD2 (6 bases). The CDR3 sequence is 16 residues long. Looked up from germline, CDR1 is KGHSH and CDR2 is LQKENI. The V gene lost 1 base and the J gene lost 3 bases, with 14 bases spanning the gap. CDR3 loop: CASSPLSQGGTDTQYF. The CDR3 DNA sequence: TGTGCCAGCTCACCACTCTCACAAGGAGGGACAGATACGCAGTATTTT.

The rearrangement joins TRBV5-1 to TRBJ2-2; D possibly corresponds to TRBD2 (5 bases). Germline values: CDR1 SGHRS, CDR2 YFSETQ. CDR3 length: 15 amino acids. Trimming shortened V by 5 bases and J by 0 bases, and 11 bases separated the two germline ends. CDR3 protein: CASRVGAANTGELFF. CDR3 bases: TGCGCCAGCAGAGTTGGAGCGGCGAACACCGGGGAGCTGTTTTTT.

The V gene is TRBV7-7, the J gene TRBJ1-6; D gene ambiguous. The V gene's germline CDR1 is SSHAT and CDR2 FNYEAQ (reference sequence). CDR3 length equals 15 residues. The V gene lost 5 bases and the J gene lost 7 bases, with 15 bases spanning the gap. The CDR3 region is CASSVSTAANSPLHF. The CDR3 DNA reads TGTGCCAGCAGCGTCTCGACGGCCGCCAATTCACCCCTCCACTTT.

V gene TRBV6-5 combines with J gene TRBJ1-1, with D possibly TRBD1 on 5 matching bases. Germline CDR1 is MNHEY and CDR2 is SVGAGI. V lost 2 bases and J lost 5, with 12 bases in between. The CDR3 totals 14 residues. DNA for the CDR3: TGTGCCAGCAGTTACGGGGGTGGGAGGACTGAAGCTTTCTTT. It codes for CASSYGGGRTEAFF.

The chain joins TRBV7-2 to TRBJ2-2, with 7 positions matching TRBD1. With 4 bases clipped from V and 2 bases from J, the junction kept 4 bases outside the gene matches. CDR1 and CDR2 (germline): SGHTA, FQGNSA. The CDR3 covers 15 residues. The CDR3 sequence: CASSYRTGNTGELFF. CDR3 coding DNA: TGTGCCAGCAGCTACAGGACAGGCAACACCGGGGAGCTGTTTTTT.

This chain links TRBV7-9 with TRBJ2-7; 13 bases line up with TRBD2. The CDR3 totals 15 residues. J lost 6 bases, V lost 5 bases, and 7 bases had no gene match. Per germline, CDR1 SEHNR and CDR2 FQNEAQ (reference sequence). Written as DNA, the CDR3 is TGTGCCAGCAGCATGGGACTAGCGGGGTTTGGCGAGCAGTACTTC. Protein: CASSMGLAGFGEQYF. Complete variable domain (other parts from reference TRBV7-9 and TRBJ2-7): DTGVSQNPRHKITKRGQNVTFRCDPISEHNRLYWYRQTLGQGPEFLTYFQNEAQLEKSRLLSDRFSAERPKGSFSTLEIQRTEQGDSAMYLCASSMGLAGFGEQYFGPGTRLTVT.

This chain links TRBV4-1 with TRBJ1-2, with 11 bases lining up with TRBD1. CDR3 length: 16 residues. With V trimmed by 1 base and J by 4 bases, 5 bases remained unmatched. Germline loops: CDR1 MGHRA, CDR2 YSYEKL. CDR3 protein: CASSQGTGGAFYGYTF. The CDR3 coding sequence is TGCGCCAGCAGCCAAGGGACAGGGGGCGCGTTCTATGGCTACACCTTC.